This TCR beta chain was observed in a study of CD8 T cells in ankylosing spondylitis. Study-wide results and limits: Disease-linked clones reportedly showed significant enrichment in matched ankylosing spondylitis synovial fluid. A TCR beta motif of roughly eight highly homologous variants seemed to mark ankylosing spondylitis blood.

To note about this clonotype: Antigen specificity is unknown.

TCR beta libraries were made by quantitative 5'-RACE with molecular barcodes. TCRdb reprocessed the 5' RACE reads via MiXCR and lists one record per CDR3 protein. Of under 850,000 distinct CDR3 sequences detected, 15% to 20% appear once; the ten largest clones hold about 19%. Sequencing input: blood, either unsorted or a sorted T cell fraction (not recorded which). The TCR originated in a male donor with ankylosing spondylitis.

CDR3 amino acids: CASSWEAPINEQFF. The CDR3 DNA is TGCGCCAGCAGCTGGGAGGCCCCCATCAATGAGCAGTTCTTC. The chain couples TRBV5-1 to TRBJ2-1; TRBD2 might be the D (6 bases). Trimming shortened V by 3 bases and J by 6 bases, and 13 bases separated the two germline ends. Germline V gene lookup returns CDR1 SGHRS and CDR2 YFSETQ. This CDR3 has 14 amino acids.